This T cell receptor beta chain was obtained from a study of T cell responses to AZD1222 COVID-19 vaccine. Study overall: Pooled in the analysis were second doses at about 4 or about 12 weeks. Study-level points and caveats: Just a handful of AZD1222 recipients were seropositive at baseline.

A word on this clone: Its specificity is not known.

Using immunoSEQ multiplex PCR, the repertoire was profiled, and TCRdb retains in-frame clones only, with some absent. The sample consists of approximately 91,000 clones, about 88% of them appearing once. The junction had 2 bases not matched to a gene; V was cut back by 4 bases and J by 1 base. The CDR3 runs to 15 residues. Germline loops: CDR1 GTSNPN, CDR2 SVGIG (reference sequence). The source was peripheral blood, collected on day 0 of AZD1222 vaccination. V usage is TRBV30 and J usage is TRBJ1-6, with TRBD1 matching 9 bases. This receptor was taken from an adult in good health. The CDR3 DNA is TGTGCCTGGAAGACAGGGGGGTCCTATAATTCACCCCTCCACTTT. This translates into CAWKTGGSYNSPLHF.